Described below is a single T cell receptor beta chain sequence and its context. Its antigen is undetermined. The source of the sample is a study of CD8 T cells in ankylosing spondylitis. Broader study findings: Researchers reportedly found disease-linked clones significantly enriched in matched ankylosing spondylitis synovial fluid.

Each TCR beta library was made by quantitative 5'-RACE that incorporated molecular barcodes. Using its own MiXCR run on the 5' RACE reads, TCRdb lists one record per CDR3 protein. The repertoire holds about 400,000 distinct CDR3 sequences, roughly 20% seen once, with about an eighth in the top ten. The specimen sequenced was blood, either unsorted or a sorted T cell fraction (not recorded which). This TCR derives from a male donor with ankylosing spondylitis or in good health (not recorded which).

CDR3 bases: TGTGCCACCAGTGATTTTCGAGGGGCTAACCCCGGGGAGCTGTTTTTT. This sequence encodes CATSDFRGANPGELFF. This chain joins TRBV24-1 and TRBJ2-2; the D call may be TRBD1 or TRBD2 (5 bases each). The germline V gene encodes CDR1 KGHDR and CDR2 SFDVKD. This CDR3 region has 16 residues. Trimming left V 1 base short and J 6 bases short, with 14 bases between.